This T cell receptor (beta chain) appears in the sequencing data of a study of cytomegalovirus exposure and HLA in healthy donors. Notes on the study in general: Most TCR sequences were uncommon, yet certain public TCRs appeared in many donors. Reportedly, diagnosis of cytomegalovirus status by the classifier showed high specificity and sensitivity.

Sequencing used immunoSEQ multiplex PCR; TCRdb keeps in-frame clones, though not all of them. The table has just under 75,000 clones, roughly 93% seen once; the top ten hold about 3.5%. The donors were part of the validation cohort, which consisted of 120 subjects and was separate from the first cohort of about 670 subjects. As concerns this clone: Antigen: not known.

CDR1 is SGHDT, CDR2 YYEEEE, per germline. The length of the CDR3 is 18 residues. V lost 1 base to trimming and J lost 4 bases; unmatched junction nucleotides: 14. The sequencing input was PBMCs. The source of this sequence is a woman between 18 and 30 years old in good health and CMV-seropositive. The rearrangement uses TRBV5-6 and TRBJ2-5, with TRBD2 matching 9 bases. The chain's CDR3 is CASSLIRASGNLRETQYF. As DNA, the CDR3 is TGTGCCAGCAGCTTGATTCGAGCTAGCGGGAATTTGAGAGAGACCCAGTACTTC.